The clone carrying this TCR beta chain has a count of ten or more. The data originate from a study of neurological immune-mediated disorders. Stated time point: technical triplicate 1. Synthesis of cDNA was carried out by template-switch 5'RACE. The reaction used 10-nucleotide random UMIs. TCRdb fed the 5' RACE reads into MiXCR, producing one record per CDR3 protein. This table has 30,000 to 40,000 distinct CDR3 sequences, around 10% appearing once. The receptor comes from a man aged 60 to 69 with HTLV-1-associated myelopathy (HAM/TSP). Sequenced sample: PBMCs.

CDR3 DNA: TGTGCCAGCCGGGCTTGGGGGGGGGAGCAGTACTTC. It codes for CASRAWGGEQYF. The chain uses TRBV6-5 and TRBJ2-7; TRBD2 aligns across 7 bases. The trim removed 8 bases at V and 7 bases at J, leaving 8 bases unmatched. The CDR3 consists of 12 residues. The germline V gene has CDR1 MNHEY and CDR2 SVGAGI.